This is a list of T cell receptor beta chains from one sample in a study of blood T cell repertoires in COVID-19. Libraries were prepared by immunoSEQ multiplex PCR; TCRdb keeps only in-frame clonotypes and omits some of them. The sample shows about 240,000 clones, over 65% of them seen only once. The source material was peripheral blood. These receptors were obtained from a woman over 75 with acute or convalescent COVID-19. Each CDR3 is given with its conserved first and last residue. The order of the fields is J gene, clone size, V gene, D gene, CDR3 protein, CDR3 DNA. A D gene is named only where the DNA matches it firmly. Size is omitted from some rows. Given values are once, few, many or a class for expanded clones.

J: TRBJ2-2; size: NA; V: TRBV9; D: TRBD2; CDR3: CASSPRWGGAGELFF; DNA: TGTGCCAGCAGCCCACGGTGGGGGGGAGCCGGGGAGCTGTTTTTT
J: TRBJ2-7; size: few; V: TRBV2; D: NA; CDR3: CASSVQGFGEQYF; DNA: TGTGCCAGCAGTGTTCAGGGGTTCGGCGAGCAGTACTTC
J: TRBJ2-2; size: once; V: TRBV19; D: NA; CDR3: CASSIRTVDGTGELFF; DNA: TGTGCCAGTAGTATCCGGACAGTCGACGGCACCGGGGAGCTGTTTTTT
J: TRBJ1-2; size: NA; V: TRBV2; D: NA; CDR3: CASTKEGTAYGYTF; DNA: TGTGCCAGCACCAAGGAAGGAACAGCCTATGGCTACACCTTC
J: TRBJ1-6; size: NA; V: TRBV7-2; D: TRBD1; CDR3: CASSLMTGVKYNSPLHF; DNA: TGTGCCAGCAGCTTGATGACAGGGGTGAAATATAATTCACCCCTCCACTTT
J: TRBJ2-1; size: once; V: TRBV7-9; D: TRBD2; CDR3: CASSFGPGGLSNEQFF; DNA: TGTGCCAGCAGCTTTGGGCCGGGGGGGCTGAGTAATGAGCAGTTCTTC
J: TRBJ1-5; size: NA; V: TRBV2; D: NA; CDR3: CASSDFSQPQHF; DNA: TGTGCCAGCAGTGATTTTAGTCAGCCCCAGCATTTT
J: TRBJ2-1; size: NA; V: TRBV6-5; D: TRBD2; CDR3: CASRRGGPYEQFF; DNA: TGTGCCAGCAGGCGGGGGGGCCCATATGAGCAGTTCTTC
J: TRBJ2-3; size: NA; V: TRBV6-1; D: NA; CDR3: CASSDISQYF; DNA: TGTGCCAGCAGTGACATCAGTCAGTATTTT
J: TRBJ2-1; size: NA; V: TRBV7-9; D: NA; CDR3: CASNGGRLGNEQFF; DNA: TGTGCCAGCAACGGGGGGCGCCTTGGCAATGAGCAGTTCTTC
J: TRBJ2-1; size: NA; V: TRBV18; D: NA; CDR3: CASSPQGDFEQFF; DNA: TGTGCCAGCTCCCCCCAAGGGGACTTTGAGCAGTTCTTC
J: TRBJ2-3; size: NA; V: TRBV4-3; D: TRBD2; CDR3: CASSQEAPTGGPDTQYF; DNA: TGCGCCAGCAGCCAAGAAGCTCCCACGGGAGGGCCGGATACGCAGTATTTT
J: TRBJ2-1; size: NA; V: TRBV4-1; D: TRBD2; CDR3: CASSQDFGTSGHNEQFF; DNA: TGCGCCAGCAGCCAAGATTTCGGGACTAGCGGGCACAATGAGCAGTTCTTC
J: TRBJ1-2; size: NA; V: TRBV2; D: NA; CDR3: CASLQGVGSGYTF; DNA: TGTGCCAGCCTACAGGGTGTGGGGTCTGGCTACACCTTC
J: TRBJ2-5; size: many; V: TRBV4-2; D: TRBD2; CDR3: CASSKTSGAQETQYF; DNA: TGTGCCAGCAGCAAGACTAGCGGGGCCCAAGAGACCCAGTACTTC
J: TRBJ1-6; size: few; V: TRBV5-6; D: TRBD1; CDR3: CASSLLGTGNNSPLHF; DNA: TGTGCCAGCAGCTTGCTAGGGACAGGGAATAATTCACCCCTCCACTTT
J: TRBJ1-5; size: NA; V: TRBV3-1/TRBV3-2; D: TRBD1; CDR3: CASSLGQSNQPQHF; DNA: TGTGCCAGCAGCCTGGGACAGAGCAATCAGCCCCAGCATTTT
J: TRBJ2-5; size: NA; V: TRBV6-5; D: TRBD1; CDR3: CASSLSGTGWRETQYF; DNA: TGTGCCAGCAGTTTATCCGGGACAGGGTGGAGAGAGACCCAGTACTTC
J: TRBJ1-3; size: NA; V: TRBV7-2; D: NA; CDR3: CASSTDSRVGTIYF; DNA: TGTGCCAGCAGCACCGACTCCAGGGTGGGCACCATATATTTT
J: TRBJ2-7; size: NA; V: TRBV10-2; D: TRBD1; CDR3: CASTDGVGQGVSYEQYF; DNA: TGCGCCAGCACCGATGGTGTGGGACAGGGGGTTTCCTACGAGCAGTACTTC
J: TRBJ2-2; size: NA; V: TRBV7-8; D: TRBD1; CDR3: CASSPRQIQGAPNTGELFF; DNA: TGTGCCAGCAGCCCTAGACAAATACAGGGGGCCCCGAACACCGGGGAGCTGTTTTTT
J: TRBJ1-4; size: NA; V: TRBV5-1; D: NA; CDR3: CASSSQPTTTTNEKLFF; DNA: TGCGCCAGCAGCAGCCAGCCGACTACAACAACTAATGAAAAACTGTTTTTT
J: TRBJ1-1; size: NA; V: TRBV3-1/TRBV3-2; D: TRBD1; CDR3: CASSLHGQGNTEAFF; DNA: TGTGCCAGCAGCTTACATGGACAGGGGAACACTGAAGCTTTCTTT
J: TRBJ2-7; size: few; V: TRBV5-1; D: NA; CDR3: CASSLGGQGRGEQYF; DNA: TGCGCCAGCAGCTTGGGAGGCCAGGGAAGGGGCGAGCAGTACTTC
J: TRBJ1-2; size: NA; V: TRBV28; D: NA; CDR3: CASITGNAYGYTF; DNA: TGTGCCAGCATCACAGGGAACGCATATGGCTACACCTTC
J: TRBJ2-7; size: NA; V: TRBV4-2; D: NA; CDR3: CASSQSGQGYEQYF; DNA: TGTGCCAGCAGCCAATCGGGCCAGGGCTACGAGCAGTACTTC
J: TRBJ1-3; size: NA; V: TRBV16; D: TRBD1; CDR3: CASSLQGGNTIYF; DNA: TGTGCCAGCAGCCTACAGGGGGGAAACACCATATATTTT
J: TRBJ2-3; size: few; V: TRBV10-2; D: TRBD2; CDR3: CASRTSGSFTDTQYF; DNA: TGCGCCAGCAGGACTAGCGGGAGTTTCACAGATACGCAGTATTTT
J: TRBJ2-7; size: few; V: TRBV2; D: NA; CDR3: CASSERYEQYF; DNA: TGTGCCAGCAGTGAACGGTACGAGCAGTACTTC
J: TRBJ2-7; size: NA; V: TRBV27; D: TRBD1; CDR3: CASRREGQSRSYEQYF; DNA: TGTGCCAGCAGAAGAGAGGGACAGTCACGCTCCTACGAGCAGTACTTC
J: TRBJ2-7; size: NA; V: TRBV11-2; D: TRBD1; CDR3: CASSYGTGGYYEQYF; DNA: TGTGCCAGCAGCTACGGGACAGGGGGATATTACGAGCAGTACTTC
J: TRBJ2-1; size: once; V: TRBV6-4; D: TRBD2; CDR3: CASSTTSNSYNEQFF; DNA: TGTGCCAGCAGTACGACTAGCAACTCCTACAATGAGCAGTTCTTC
J: TRBJ2-3; size: NA; V: TRBV4-3; D: TRBD2; CDR3: CASSQLTSGSTDTQYF; DNA: TGCGCCAGCAGCCAGCTCACTAGCGGTAGCACAGATACGCAGTATTTT
J: TRBJ2-5; size: NA; V: TRBV4-1; D: TRBD1; CDR3: CASSQVLGTGETQYF; DNA: TGCGCCAGCAGCCAAGTTTTGGGGACAGGGGAGACCCAGTACTTC
J: TRBJ1-1; size: NA; V: TRBV12-3/TRBV12-4; D: NA; CDR3: CASSLVENTEAFF; DNA: TGTGCCAGCAGTTTAGTAGAAAACACTGAAGCTTTCTTT
J: TRBJ1-5; size: few; V: TRBV19; D: NA; CDR3: CASSIRGTGNQPQHF; DNA: TGTGCCAGTAGTATCAGGGGAACAGGGAATCAGCCCCAGCATTTT
J: TRBJ2-2; size: NA; V: TRBV3-1/TRBV3-2; D: NA; CDR3: CASSQDYSGELFF; DNA: TGTGCCAGCAGCCAAGATTATTCGGGGGAGCTGTTTTTT
J: TRBJ1-4; size: NA; V: TRBV12-5; D: TRBD1; CDR3: CASGLVLMGQNEKLFF; DNA: TGTGCTAGTGGTTTGGTACTGATGGGACAGAATGAAAAACTGTTTTTT
J: TRBJ1-2; size: NA; V: TRBV9; D: NA; CDR3: CASSVGPETNYGYTF; DNA: TGTGCCAGCAGCGTGGGGCCAGAGACCAACTATGGCTACACCTTC
J: TRBJ1-2; size: NA; V: TRBV4-1; D: TRBD1; CDR3: CASSQGDRGNYGYTF; DNA: TGCGCCAGCAGCCAAGGGGACAGGGGGAACTATGGCTACACCTTC
J: TRBJ1-1; size: NA; V: TRBV20-1; D: NA; CDR3: CSASPDYNTEAFF; DNA: TGCAGTGCTAGTCCCGACTATAACACTGAAGCTTTCTTT
J: TRBJ2-3; size: NA; V: TRBV11-1; D: TRBD2; CDR3: CASSQNSGVSTDTQYF; DNA: TGTGCCAGCAGCCAAAATAGCGGGGTCAGCACAGATACGCAGTATTTT
J: TRBJ2-3; size: NA; V: TRBV6-2/TRBV6-3; D: TRBD1; CDR3: CASSSPRTGYTDTQYF; DNA: TGTGCCAGCAGTTCCCCTAGGACAGGGTATACAGATACGCAGTATTTT